This T cell receptor (beta chain) was sequenced for a study of T cell responses to AZD1222 COVID-19 vaccine. Background on the study: Both about-4-week and about-12-week second-dose recipients were combined.

Points from the study as a whole: At baseline, seropositivity was found in only six AZD1222 recipients. Donor demographics were predominantly white British with a female majority; clonal diversity may be underestimated.

This CDR3 has 15 amino acids. Losses at the gene ends were 5 bases for V and 6 bases for J; bases not matched to a gene: 6. The V gene's germline CDR1 is LNHDA and CDR2 SQIVND (reference sequence). Measured with immunoSEQ multiplex PCR; TCRdb has only the in-frame clones, and not every one. The sample includes some 170,000 clones, about 89% of them seen just once. The table lists this clone with a count of one. Antigen: not known. The source of this sequence is an adult in good health. The rearrangement joins TRBV19 to TRBJ1-6, with 8 bases identical to TRBD1. The source was peripheral blood, collected on day 0 of AZD1222 vaccination. The CDR3 loop reads CASSPGQGGNSPLHF. CDR3 sequence (DNA): TGTGCCAGTAGTCCCGGACAGGGTGGTAATTCACCCCTCCACTTT. The full variable domain, completed using reference TRBV19 and TRBJ1-6, is DGGITQSPKYLFRKEGQNVTLSCEQNLNHDAMYWYRQDPGQGLRLIYYSQIVNDFQKGDIAEGYSVSREKKESFPLTVTSAQKNPTAFYLCASSPGQGGNSPLHFGNGTRLTVT.